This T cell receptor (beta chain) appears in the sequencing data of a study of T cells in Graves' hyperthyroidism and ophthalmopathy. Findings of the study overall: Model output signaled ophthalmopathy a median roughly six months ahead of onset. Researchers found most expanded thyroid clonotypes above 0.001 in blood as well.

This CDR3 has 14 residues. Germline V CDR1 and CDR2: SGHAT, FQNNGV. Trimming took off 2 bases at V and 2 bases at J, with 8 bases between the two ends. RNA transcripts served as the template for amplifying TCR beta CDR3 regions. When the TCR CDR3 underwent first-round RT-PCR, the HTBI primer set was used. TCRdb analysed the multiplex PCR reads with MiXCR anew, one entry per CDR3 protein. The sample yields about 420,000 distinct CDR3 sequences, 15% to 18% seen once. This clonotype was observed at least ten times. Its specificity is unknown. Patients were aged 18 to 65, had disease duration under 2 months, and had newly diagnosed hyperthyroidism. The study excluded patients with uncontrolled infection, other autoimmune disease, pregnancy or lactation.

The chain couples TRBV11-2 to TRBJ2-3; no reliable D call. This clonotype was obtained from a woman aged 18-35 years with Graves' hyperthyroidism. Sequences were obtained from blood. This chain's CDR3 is CASSLRRPTDTQYF. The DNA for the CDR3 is TGTGCCAGCAGCTTAAGACGGCCCACAGATACGCAGTATTTT.